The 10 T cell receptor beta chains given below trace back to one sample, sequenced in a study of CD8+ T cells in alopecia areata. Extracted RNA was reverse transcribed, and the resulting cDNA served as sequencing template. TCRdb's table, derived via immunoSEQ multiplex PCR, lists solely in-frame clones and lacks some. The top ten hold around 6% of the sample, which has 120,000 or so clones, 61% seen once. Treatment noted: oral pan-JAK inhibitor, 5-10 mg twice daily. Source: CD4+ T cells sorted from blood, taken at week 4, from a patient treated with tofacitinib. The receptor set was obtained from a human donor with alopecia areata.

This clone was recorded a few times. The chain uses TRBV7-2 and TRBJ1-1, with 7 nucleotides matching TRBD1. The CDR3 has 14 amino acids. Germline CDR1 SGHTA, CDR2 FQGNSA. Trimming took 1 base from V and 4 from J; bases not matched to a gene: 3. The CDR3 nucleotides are TGTGCCAGCAGCTTAGAACAGGGGTTCACTGAAGCTTTCTTT. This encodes CASSLEQGFTEAFF.

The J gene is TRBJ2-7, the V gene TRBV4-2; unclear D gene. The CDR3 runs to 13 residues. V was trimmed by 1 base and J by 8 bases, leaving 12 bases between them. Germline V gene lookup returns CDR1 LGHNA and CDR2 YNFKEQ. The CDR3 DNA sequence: TGTGCCAGCAGCCAAGCGGGCAGTTCGCAGCAGTACTTC. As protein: CASSQAGSSQQYF.

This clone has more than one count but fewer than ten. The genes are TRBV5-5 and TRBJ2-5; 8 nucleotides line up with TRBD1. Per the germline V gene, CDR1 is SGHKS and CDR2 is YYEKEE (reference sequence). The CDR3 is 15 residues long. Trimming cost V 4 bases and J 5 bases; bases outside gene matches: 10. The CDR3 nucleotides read TGTGCCAGCAGCATTGGACAGGGTGCACGGGAGACCCAGTACTTC. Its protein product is CASSIGQGARETQYF.

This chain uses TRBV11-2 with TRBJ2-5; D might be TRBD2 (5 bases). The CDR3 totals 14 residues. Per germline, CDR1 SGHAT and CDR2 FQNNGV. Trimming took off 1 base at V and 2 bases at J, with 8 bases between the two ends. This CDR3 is CASSLVGGQETQYF. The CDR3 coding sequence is TGTGCCAGCAGCTTAGTCGGAGGTCAAGAGACCCAGTACTTC. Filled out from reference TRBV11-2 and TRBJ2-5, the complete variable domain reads EAGVAQSPRYKIIEKRQSVAFWCNPISGHATLYWYQQILGQGPKLLIQFQNNGVVDDSQLPKDRFSAERLKGVDSTLKIQPAKLEDSAVYLCASSLVGGQETQYFGPGTRLLVL.

CDR3 coding DNA: TGTGCCAGCAGCTCGGACAGGTTGAACACTGAAGCTTTCTTT. Translating gives CASSSDRLNTEAFF. The chain employs TRBV14 and TRBJ1-1; 7 bases agree with TRBD1. V trimming: 5 bases; J trimming: 0 bases; junction bases outside the gene matches: 3. There are 14 residues in the CDR3. Germline assignment: CDR1 SGHDN and CDR2 FVKESK.

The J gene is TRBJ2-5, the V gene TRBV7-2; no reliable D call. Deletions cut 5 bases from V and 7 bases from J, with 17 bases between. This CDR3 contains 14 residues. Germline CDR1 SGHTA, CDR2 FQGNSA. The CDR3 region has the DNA TGTGCCAGCAGCCTAGGTGGCTCCAAGGTGACCCAGTACTTC. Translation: CASSLGGSKVTQYF.

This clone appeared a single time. CDR3: CASSLLHIGRASGANVLTF. DNA for the CDR3: TGTGCCAGCAGCTTACTGCATATCGGTCGGGCCTCTGGGGCCAACGTCCTGACTTTC. The V gene is TRBV7-2, the J gene TRBJ2-6; D is undetermined. Germline V gene lookup returns CDR1 SGHTA and CDR2 FQGNSA. This CDR3 region has 19 residues. Between the trimmed V and J ends, which lost 2 bases and 0 bases, there was a span of 17 bases.

The CDR3 protein is CSVIDRGPGNTIYF. DNA of the CDR3: TGCAGCGTAATTGACAGGGGGCCTGGAAACACCATATATTTT. The chain couples TRBV29-1 to TRBJ1-3; 10 nucleotides line up with TRBD1. This CDR3 spans 14 amino acids. The V segment lost 6 bases and the J segment 2 bases; nucleotides outside the gene matches: 4. Per germline, CDR1 SQVTM and CDR2 ANQGSEA.

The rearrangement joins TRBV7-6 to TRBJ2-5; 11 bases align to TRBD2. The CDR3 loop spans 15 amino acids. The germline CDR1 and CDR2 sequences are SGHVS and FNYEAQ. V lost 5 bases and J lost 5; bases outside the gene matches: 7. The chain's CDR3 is CASSPSGGRGETQYF. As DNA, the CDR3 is TGTGCCAGCAGCCCTAGCGGGGGGCGCGGGGAGACCCAGTACTTC.

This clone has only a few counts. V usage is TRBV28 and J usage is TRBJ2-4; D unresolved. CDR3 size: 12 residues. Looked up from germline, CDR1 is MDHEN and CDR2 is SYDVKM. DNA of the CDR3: TGTGCAGCCCCTATAGCCAAAAACATTCAGTACTTC. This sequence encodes CAAPIAKNIQYF. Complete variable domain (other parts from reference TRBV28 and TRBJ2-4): DVKVTQSSRYLVKRTGEKVFLECVQDMDHENMFWYRQDPGLGLRLIYFSYDVKMKEKGDIPEGYSVSREKKERFSLILESASTNQTSMYLCAAPIAKNIQYFGAGTRLSVL.